The entry that follows covers one T cell receptor (beta chain) sequence. Its antigen is unknown. The entry originates in a study of cytomegalovirus exposure and HLA in healthy donors. Across the study: Roughly 180 million T cells yielded approximately 110 million unique TCR beta sequences in earlier analysis. Study conclusions and caveats: The later analysis indicated that the majority of CMV-associated TCR beta chains appeared HLA-restricted.

Primers for the PCR totalled 60 Vbeta and 13 Jbeta. Generated by immunoSEQ multiplex PCR, the TCRdb table keeps only in-frame clones and is missing some. The data hold roughly 100,000 clones, with around 77% observed a single time. The TCR sequence derives from a male donor in good health and CMV-seropositive. Sequencing was performed on PBMCs.

In DNA form, the CDR3 reads TGTGCCAGCAGTGGAACGGGATCCTACAATGAGCAGTTCTTC. Encoded protein: CASSGTGSYNEQFF. The chain combines TRBV27 with TRBJ2-1, with D perhaps matching TRBD2 (5 bases). The V gene lost 5 bases and the J gene lost 1 base, with 9 bases spanning the gap. The CDR3 extends over 14 amino acids. CDR1 and CDR2 from the germline V gene are MNHEY and SMNVEV (reference sequence).